A single sample gave rise to the 27 T cell receptor beta chains below, sequenced in a study of blood T cell repertoires in COVID-19. The method was immunoSEQ multiplex PCR; TCRdb's version includes in-frame clones alone and lacks a portion of them. Of about 270,000 clones in the sample, roughly 90% were seen once. Sample: peripheral blood. These TCRs come from a man in his 60s who had recovered from COVID-19.

V usage is TRBV5-8 and J usage is TRBJ1-2; no definite D call. The germline V and J ends were trimmed by 2 bases and 3 bases, with 11 bases remaining between them. The CDR3 has 14 residues. Germline V gene lookup returns CDR1 SGHTS and CDR2 YDEGEE. The CDR3: CASSFEVLDYGYTF. For the CDR3, the DNA is TGTGCCAGCAGCTTCGAGGTACTCGACTATGGCTACACCTTC. Combining the CDR3 with reference TRBV5-8 and TRBJ1-2 gives the whole variable domain EAGVTQSPTHLIKTRGQQATLRCSPISGHTSVYWYQQALGLGLQFLLWYDEGEERNRGNFPPRFSGRQFPNYSSELNVNALELEDSALYLCASSFEVLDYGYTFGSGTRLTVV.

This chain links TRBV27 with TRBJ2-7, with D perhaps matching TRBD1 (6 bases). V was clipped by 5 bases and J by 2 bases, with 10 bases between them. This CDR3 contains 13 residues. Germline lookup yields CDR1 MNHEY and CDR2 SMNVEV (reference sequence). CDR3: CASSRTVPYEQYF. The CDR3 DNA reads as TGTGCCAGCAGTAGGACAGTCCCCTACGAGCAGTACTTC.

This chain uses TRBV29-1 with TRBJ2-1; the match to TRBD2 covers 12 bases. The CDR3 runs to 16 residues. The junction had 5 bases not matched to a gene; V was cut back by 4 bases and J by 1 base. Germline V CDR1 and CDR2: SQVTM, ANQGSEA. Here the CDR3 reads CSVASGGAGSYNEQFF. The CDR3 DNA reads TGCAGCGTTGCTAGCGGGGGGGCCGGGTCCTACAATGAGCAGTTCTTC.

The rearrangement uses TRBV5-1 and TRBJ1-6; the D gene is possibly TRBD1 (5 bases). CDR3 length: 15 residues. The germline V gene encodes CDR1 SGHRS and CDR2 YFSETQ. The germline V and J ends were trimmed by 3 bases and 7 bases, with 14 bases remaining between them. The CDR3 bases are TGCGCCAGCAGCTCGGGGGGGAACTCAAATTCACCCCTCCACTTT. Translating gives CASSSGGNSNSPLHF. The variable domain in full, with the rest retrieved from reference TRBV5-1 and TRBJ1-6, is KAGVTQTPRYLIKTRGQQVTLSCSPISGHRSVSWYQQTPGQGLQFLFEYFSETQRNKGNFPGRFSGRQFSNSRSEMNVSTLELGDSALYLCASSSGGNSNSPLHFGNGTRLTVT.

The gene calls are TRBV10-3 and TRBJ2-3; TRBD2 matches 14 bases. This CDR3 region has 14 residues. The trim removed 5 bases at V and 10 bases at J, leaving 5 bases unmatched. Per the germline V gene, CDR1 is ENHRY and CDR2 is SYGVKD. The CDR3 loop is CAISRTSGGTAQYF. CDR3 sequence (DNA): TGTGCCATCAGTAGGACTAGCGGGGGGACAGCGCAGTATTTT.

The rearrangement uses TRBV13 and TRBJ1-5, with D possibly TRBD1 on 6 matching bases. V lost 5 bases, J lost 2 bases, and 13 bases lay in between. Looked up from germline, CDR1 is PRHDT and CDR2 is FYEKMQ (reference sequence). There are 15 residues in the CDR3. CDR3 amino acids: CASSRDRYGNQPQHF. Written as DNA, the CDR3 is TGTGCCAGCAGCCGAGACAGGTATGGCAATCAGCCCCAGCATTTT.

This chain joins TRBV6-4 and TRBJ2-2; 13 nucleotides agree with TRBD2. V was pared by 7 bases and J by 0 bases, with 2 bases of the junction left unmatched. CDR3 length: 16 amino acids. Germline V gene sequence: CDR1 MRHNA, CDR2 SNTAGT. CDR3 coding DNA: TGTGCCAGCAAAGGGACTAGCGGGGCGAACACCGGGGAGCTGTTTTTT. Residues: CASKGTSGANTGELFF.

This chain uses TRBV5-5 with TRBJ1-3; D is unclear. Trimming left V 4 bases short and J 6 bases short, with 23 bases between. Germline V gives CDR1 SGHKS, CDR2 YYEKEE (reference sequence). This CDR3 is 17 amino acids long. CDR3 amino acids: CASSPGGGLVIENTIYF. The CDR3 DNA sequence: TGTGCCAGCAGCCCTGGAGGAGGGCTCGTAATTGAAAACACCATATATTTT.

This chain uses TRBV7-2 with TRBJ2-5; TRBD2 agrees at 8 bases. The V gene's germline CDR1 is SGHTA and CDR2 FQGNSA. The V and J ends lost 1 base and 2 bases, in that order; junction bases with no gene match: 6. The CDR3 has 16 amino acids. The CDR3 region has the DNA TGTGCCAGCAGCTTAGTGTCTAGCGGGTTGCAAGAGACCCAGTACTTC. Residues: CASSLVSSGLQETQYF.

To note about this clone: Germline is not matched at one junction end, which may reflect a read error. The chain links TRBV6-1 to TRBJ1-2; TRBD1 is a possible D gene (5 bases). Germline CDR1 reads MNHNS; CDR2 reads SASEGT. This CDR3 is built from 13 residues. The CDR3 protein is CASSEEGRDGYTF. In DNA form, the CDR3 reads TGTGCCAGCAGCGAAGAGGGGAGGGACGGCTACACCTTC.

The chain couples TRBV30 to TRBJ1-1, with D possibly being TRBD1 (6 bases). V lost 3 bases to trimming and J lost 1 base, with 15 bases between them. Germline CDR1 is GTSNPN and CDR2 is SVGIG (reference sequence). The CDR3 sequence is 15 residues long. In DNA, the CDR3 is TGTGCCTGGAGGCTTATGGGGACACCGAACACTGAAGCTTTCTTT. It is translated as CAWRLMGTPNTEAFF.

This chain uses TRBV19 with TRBJ1-2; D may be TRBD1 (6 bases). The germline gives CDR1 LNHDA, CDR2 SQIVND (reference sequence). V lost 6 bases and J lost 2, with 13 bases in between. This CDR3 has 14 amino acids. The CDR3 region has the DNA TGTGCCAGTAGCCCCGGCGGGGGCAACTATGGCTACACCTTC. This sequence encodes CASSPGGGNYGYTF.

CDR3 region: CASSFAAGYEKLFF. The DNA of the CDR3 is TGTGCCAGCAGCTTTGCGGCTGGGTATGAAAAACTGTTTTTT. The genes are TRBV11-2 and TRBJ1-4; D not resolved. The V gene's germline CDR1 is SGHAT and CDR2 FQNNGV. Trimming took 3 bases from V and 6 from J, leaving 11 bases between them. There are 14 residues in the CDR3. The variable domain in full, completed from reference TRBV11-2 and TRBJ1-4, reads EAGVAQSPRYKIIEKRQSVAFWCNPISGHATLYWYQQILGQGPKLLIQFQNNGVVDDSQLPKDRFSAERLKGVDSTLKIQPAKLEDSAVYLCASSFAAGYEKLFFGSGTQLSVL.

The chain has TRBV19 and TRBJ2-7; 7 bases fit TRBD1. The trim removed 1 base at V and 7 bases at J, leaving 7 bases unmatched. The CDR3 consists of 14 residues. Germline V CDR1 and CDR2: LNHDA, SQIVND (reference sequence). The CDR3 DNA follows: TGTGCCAGTAGTATAGGAGACAGGGCCACGGAGCAGTACTTC. Translated, it gives CASSIGDRATEQYF.

This sequence joins TRBV19 and TRBJ2-2; 7 bases line up with TRBD1. Trimming took 7 bases from V and 3 from J; bases not matched to a gene: 14. Germline lookup yields CDR1 LNHDA and CDR2 SQIVND (reference sequence). The CDR3 is 17 residues long. DNA of the CDR3: TGTGCCAGTACCTCCCACACCGGGACAGTTTACACCGGGGAGCTGTTTTTT. Translated: CASTSHTGTVYTGELFF.

The chain employs TRBV7-9 and TRBJ1-4; D perhaps matches TRBD1 (6 bases). Trimming left V 5 bases short and J 2 bases short, with 21 bases between. CDR3 length: 18 residues. Germline V CDR1 and CDR2: SEHNR, FQNEAQ (reference sequence). CDR3 in amino acids: CASSGPLEQGKTNEKLFF. CDR3 DNA sequence: TGTGCCAGCAGCGGTCCCCTCGAACAGGGAAAGACTAATGAAAAACTGTTTTTT.

V usage is TRBV5-1 and J usage is TRBJ1-2, with 10 bases lining up with TRBD1. The V gene's germline CDR1 is SGHRS and CDR2 YFSETQ. With V trimmed by 7 bases and J by 6 bases, 9 bases remained unmatched. The CDR3 sequence is 14 residues long. The CDR3 coding sequence is TGCGCCAGCTCGACGACAGGGGGCGTAGATGGCTACACCTTC. Translated, it gives CASSTTGGVDGYTF. Full variable domain (remainder filled in from reference TRBV5-1 and TRBJ1-2): KAGVTQTPRYLIKTRGQQVTLSCSPISGHRSVSWYQQTPGQGLQFLFEYFSETQRNKGNFPGRFSGRQFSNSRSEMNVSTLELGDSALYLCASSTTGGVDGYTFGSGTRLTVV.

The gene calls are TRBV2 and TRBJ2-3, with TRBD1 identical over 8 bases. V lost 8 bases to trimming and J lost 3 bases; unmatched junction nucleotides: 7. The CDR3 has 14 amino acids. The germline CDR1 and CDR2 sequences are SNHLY and FYNNEI. The CDR3 region has the DNA TGTGCCAGCCGAGGCAGGGGGCTAACAGATACGCAGTATTTT. This encodes CASRGRGLTDTQYF.

Points on this clone: At one end, the junction sequence differs from germline, possibly due to a read error. The CDR3 region has the DNA TGTGCCAGCACTGAAACAATCCCGACTTCCTACAATGAGCAGTTCTTC. Protein product: CASTETIPTSYNEQFF. The chain recombines TRBV2 with TRBJ2-1, with unresolved D. Germline-derived CDR1 and CDR2 are SNHLY and FYNNEI. The CDR3 totals 16 residues.

V gene TRBV20-1 combines with J gene TRBJ2-7, with 8 bases that match TRBD1. Germline V gene data show CDR1 as DFQATT and CDR2 as SNEGSKA (reference sequence). The trim removed 3 bases at V and 5 bases at J, leaving 3 bases unmatched. CDR3 size: 12 residues. Here the CDR3 DNA reads TGCAGTGCTAGTGCGGACAGGGACGAGCAGTACTTC. It specifies CSASADRDEQYF.

The chain recombines TRBV9 with TRBJ2-7, with a possible D match to TRBD2 (5 bases). The germline V gene encodes CDR1 SGDLS and CDR2 YYNGEE. The CDR3 sequence is 13 residues long. Deletions cut 3 bases from V and 2 bases from J, with 9 bases between. The CDR3 region is CASSEDSPYEQYF. The CDR3 DNA reads TGTGCCAGCAGCGAGGACTCTCCCTACGAGCAGTACTTC.

This chain links TRBV5-6 with TRBJ2-5; possible D gene TRBD2, 5 bases. The CDR3 has 18 residues. Germline V gene sequence: CDR1 SGHDT, CDR2 YYEEEE. The V end lost 4 bases, the J end lost 1 base, and 23 bases lay between the germline ends. CDR3 sequence reads: CASSRIPIDGGPQETQYF. The DNA for the CDR3 is TGTGCCAGCAGCCGTATTCCGATAGACGGAGGACCCCAAGAGACCCAGTACTTC.

The CDR3 DNA reads as TGTGCCACCAGCCAGGGTAATCAGCCCCAGCATTTT. Translated: CATSQGNQPQHF. The V call is TRBV24-1, the J call TRBJ1-5, with a tentative D call TRBD1 (5 bases). Trimming removed 7 bases from V and 4 bases from J, with 7 bases in between. CDR1 KGHDR and CDR2 SFDVKD come from the germline V gene. This CDR3 comprises 12 residues.

The chain has TRBV7-3 and TRBJ2-1; D gene unclear. Trimming stripped 0 bases from V and 6 bases from J, with 6 bases between. This CDR3 spans 13 amino acids. The germline V gene encodes CDR1 SGHTA and CDR2 FQGTGA. CDR3 in amino acids: CASSLTELNEQFF. In DNA, the CDR3 is TGTGCCAGCAGCTTAACTGAGCTCAATGAGCAGTTCTTC.

The chain joins TRBV5-6 to TRBJ2-7, with 9 bases identical to TRBD1. V lost 6 bases, J lost 4 bases, and 14 bases stayed unmatched. The CDR3 covers 16 residues. Germline CDR1 SGHDT, CDR2 YYEEEE. CDR3 region: CASTDTPGTGFYEQYF. DNA of the CDR3: TGTGCCAGCACCGATACACCCGGGACAGGGTTTTACGAGCAGTACTTC.

The rearrangement uses TRBV3-1 (or the pseudogene TRBV3-2) and TRBJ2-5; TRBD1 matches at 8 bases. The CDR3 covers 17 residues. The germline gives CDR1 LGHDT, CDR2 YNNKEL (reference sequence). The V gene end was trimmed by 3 bases and the J gene end by 4 bases; junction bases not matched to a gene: 13. In DNA form, the CDR3 reads TGTGCCAGCAGCCACCTGTTTTCAGGGGGCGTAGGAGAGACCCAGTACTTC. Its protein is CASSHLFSGGVGETQYF.

The chain employs TRBV28 and TRBJ1-1, with 11 nucleotides matching TRBD1. Germline CDR1 reads MDHEN; CDR2 reads SYDVKM. CDR3 size: 14 residues. Unmatched junction bases numbered 2, after V lost 8 bases and J lost 0 bases. In nucleotides, the CDR3 is TGTGCCAGCGGACAGGGGGCGATGAACACTGAAGCTTTCTTT. Residues: CASGQGAMNTEAFF. The complete variable domain, with remaining parts taken from reference TRBV28 and TRBJ1-1, reads DVKVTQSSRYLVKRTGEKVFLECVQDMDHENMFWYRQDPGLGLRLIYFSYDVKMKEKGDIPEGYSVSREKKERFSLILESASTNQTSMYLCASGQGAMNTEAFFGQGTRLTVV.